The TCR beta chain under discussion was sequenced for a study of T-cell memory formation after mild COVID-19 (dated by TCRdb to about 2021). About the investigation overall: Most TCR sequence clusters were specific to one of the two donors. T-cell clones expanding and contracting after mild COVID-19 in two donors were tracked by longitudinal TCRalpha and TCRbeta repertoire sequencing. The cohort was made up of two young adult volunteers, one female and one male, who were previously healthy. Study-wide findings and limitations: SARS-CoV-2 specificity was not confirmed for the second-wave clones peaking on day 37. Clones that contracted from day 15 to 85 showed balanced CD4/CD8 phenotypes, whereas a second wave of clones that expanded from day 15 to 37 leaned towards CD4+. Some responding clones were detected in pre-infection memory, which suggested that pre-existing cross-reactive memory T cells had joined the SARS-CoV-2 response. Contracting CD4+ clones turned up mainly in the CM and EM memory subsets, whereas EMRA was where CD8+ clones were enriched. Only a couple of mild cases were covered in the study, and larger cohorts including severe cases with pre-infection samples were considered necessary.

Sequenced on an Illumina NovaSeq 6000. TCRalpha and TCRbeta cDNA libraries were constructed by 5'RACE with constant-segment primers, with sample barcodes and unique molecular identifiers being introduced. RNA was extracted from every sample with Trizol reagent. Amplification of the libraries took two PCR steps, and the second step added a second sample barcode plus Illumina TruSeq adapters. The libraries were sequenced on an Illumina NovaSeq using 2 x 150 bp paired-end reads. Under the source paper's analysis protocol: Reads were demultiplexed and collapsed into UMI-guided consensus sequences with migec v1.2.7. With mixcr v2.1.11, UMI consensuses were aligned to TRA and TRB V and J templates and assembled into clonotypes. A clonotype was counted as expanded or contracted only when both edgeR and NoisET called the clonotype significant, with the noise models trained on biological replicates. For edgeR calls, the thresholds were a false discovery rate-adjusted p below 0.01 and a log2 fold-change of 1. As an exploratory analysis of dynamics, max-normalized trajectories of the 1000 most abundant clonotypes were examined by PCA with hierarchical clustering. Separately sequenced CD4+ and CD8+ repertoires were used to assign a CD4 or CD8 phenotype to each responding clone. The public sequencing data were trimmed at Q25 with fastp and processed into clonotypes with MiXCR by TCRdb, which kept only in-frame beta chains. Duplicate CDR3 protein sequences are folded into a single record with the most common DNA and genes. The V and J calls here are based on TCRdb, not the publication. For this sample there are some 600,000 distinct CDR3 sequences; around a sixth appear just once. Roughly 7.7% of the sample is taken by the ten largest.

From cysteine to phenylalanine, the CDR3 is 16 amino acids long. CDR3 DNA is the only sequence kept; it has 48 bases, read in frame from the first base. Cut back by 1 base and 1 base, the V and J ends lie 11 bases apart. Via the germline V gene (reference sequence), CDR1 is MNHEY and CDR2 SMNVEV. Ficoll-Paque density gradient centrifugation was used to isolate PBMCs. Turning to this clonotype: This receptor's antigen is unknown. No quality values exist for individual bases; no much larger clone is one base distant.

Sequencing was carried out using PBMCs or a T cell subset sorted from them (not recorded which). This clonotype was sampled from an adult woman who had mild COVID-19 (a few samples of this study predate the infection). The sample titles of this study are shuffled in the database, so cell type and time point are left out; the donor was told from shared clones. The rearrangement combines TRBV27 with TRBJ1-5; TRBD1 is perhaps the D gene, given 5 matching bases. In nucleotides, the sequence is TGTGCCAGCAGTTTATTTCCGGGGGAAAGCAATCAGCCCCAGCATTTT. The encoded protein is CASSLFPGESNQPQHF.